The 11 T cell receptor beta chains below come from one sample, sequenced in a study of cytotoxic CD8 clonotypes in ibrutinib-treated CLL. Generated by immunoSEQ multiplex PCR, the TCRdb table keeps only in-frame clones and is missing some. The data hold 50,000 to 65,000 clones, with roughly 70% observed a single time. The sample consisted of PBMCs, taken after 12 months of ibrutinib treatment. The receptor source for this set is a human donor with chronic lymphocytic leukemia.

CDR3 bases: TGTGCCAGTAGTATGACAGACAGGGCAGGCAATCAGCCCCAGCATTTT. Residues: CASSMTDRAGNQPQHF. This chain links TRBV19 with TRBJ1-5, with 7 bases aligning to TRBD1. The junction had 7 bases not matched to a gene; V was cut back by 3 bases and J by 2 bases. Germline CDR1 reads LNHDA; CDR2 reads SQIVND (reference sequence). The CDR3 is 16 amino acids.

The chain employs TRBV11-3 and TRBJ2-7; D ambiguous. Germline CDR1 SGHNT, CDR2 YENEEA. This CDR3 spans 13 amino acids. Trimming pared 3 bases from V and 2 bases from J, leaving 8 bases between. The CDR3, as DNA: TGTGCCAGCAGCTTTGGCAGGACCTACGAGCAGTACTTC. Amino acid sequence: CASSFGRTYEQYF.

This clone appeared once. CDR3 nucleotide sequence: TGTGCCAGCAGCGAGGGAGCAACTAGCACAGATACGCAGTATTTT. This translates into CASSEGATSTDTQYF. The chain employs TRBV9 and TRBJ2-3; D may be TRBD2 (5 bases). V was trimmed by 3 bases and J by 0 bases, leaving 11 bases between them. The germline V gene has CDR1 SGDLS and CDR2 YYNGEE. The CDR3 is made up of 15 amino acids.

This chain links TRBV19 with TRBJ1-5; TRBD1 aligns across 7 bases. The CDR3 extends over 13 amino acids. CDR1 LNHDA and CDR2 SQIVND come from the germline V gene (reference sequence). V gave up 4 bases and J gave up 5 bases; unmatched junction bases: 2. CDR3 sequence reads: CASSTDRDQPQHF. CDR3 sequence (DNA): TGTGCCAGTAGTACCGACAGGGATCAGCCCCAGCATTTT.

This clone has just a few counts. In nucleotides, the CDR3 is TGTGCCAGCTCAGATGGGATGCGGAATGAGCAGTTCTTC. This translates into CASSDGMRNEQFF. The chain combines TRBV18 with TRBJ2-1, with no clear D. Trimming took 5 bases from V and 7 from J, leaving 12 bases between them. The V gene's germline CDR1 is KGHSH and CDR2 LQKENI. The CDR3 runs 13 residues.

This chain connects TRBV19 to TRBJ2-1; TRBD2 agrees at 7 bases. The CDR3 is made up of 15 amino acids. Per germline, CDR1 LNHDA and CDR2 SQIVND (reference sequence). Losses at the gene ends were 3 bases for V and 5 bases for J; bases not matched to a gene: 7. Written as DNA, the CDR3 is TGTGCCAGTAGTATTCAAGCGGGACTGAACAATGAGCAGTTCTTC. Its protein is CASSIQAGLNNEQFF. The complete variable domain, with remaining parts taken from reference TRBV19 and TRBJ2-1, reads DGGITQSPKYLFRKEGQNVTLSCEQNLNHDAMYWYRQDPGQGLRLIYYSQIVNDFQKGDIAEGYSVSREKKESFPLTVTSAQKNPTAFYLCASSIQAGLNNEQFFGPGTRLTVL.

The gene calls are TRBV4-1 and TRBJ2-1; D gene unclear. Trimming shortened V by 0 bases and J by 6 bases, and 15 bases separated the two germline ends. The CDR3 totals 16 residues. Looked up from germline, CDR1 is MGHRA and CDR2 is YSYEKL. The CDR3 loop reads CASSQDGFTSPNEQFF. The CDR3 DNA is TGCGCCAGCAGCCAAGACGGATTTACTTCCCCCAATGAGCAGTTCTTC.

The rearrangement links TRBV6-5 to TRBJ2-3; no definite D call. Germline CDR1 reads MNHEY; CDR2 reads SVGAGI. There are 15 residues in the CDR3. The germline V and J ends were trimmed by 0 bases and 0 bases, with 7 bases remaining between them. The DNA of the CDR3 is TGTGCCAGCAGTTACTCGGAGATTAGCACAGATACGCAGTATTTT. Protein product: CASSYSEISTDTQYF.

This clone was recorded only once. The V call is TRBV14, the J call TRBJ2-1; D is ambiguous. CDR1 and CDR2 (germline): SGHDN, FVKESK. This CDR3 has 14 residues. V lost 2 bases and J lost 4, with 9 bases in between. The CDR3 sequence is CASSQLTVYNEQFF. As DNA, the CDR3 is TGTGCCAGCAGCCAACTCACAGTTTACAATGAGCAGTTCTTC.

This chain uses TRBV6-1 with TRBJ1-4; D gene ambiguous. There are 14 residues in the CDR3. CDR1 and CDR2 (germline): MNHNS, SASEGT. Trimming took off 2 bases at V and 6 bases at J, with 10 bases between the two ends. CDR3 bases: TGTGCCAGCAGTGAAATACAGAAGGATGAAAAACTGTTTTTT. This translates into CASSEIQKDEKLFF.

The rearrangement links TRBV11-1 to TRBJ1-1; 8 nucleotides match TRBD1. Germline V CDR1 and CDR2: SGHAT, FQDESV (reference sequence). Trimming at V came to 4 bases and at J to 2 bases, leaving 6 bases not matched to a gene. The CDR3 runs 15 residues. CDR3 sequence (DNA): TGTGCCAGCAGCTCCACAGGGGGAAGAAACACTGAAGCTTTCTTT. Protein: CASSSTGGRNTEAFF. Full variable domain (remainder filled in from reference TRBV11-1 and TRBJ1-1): EAEVAQSPRYKITEKSQAVAFWCDPISGHATLYWYRQILGQGPELLVQFQDESVVDDSQLPKDRFSAERLKGVDSTLKIQPAELGDSAMYLCASSSTGGRNTEAFFGQGTRLTVV.